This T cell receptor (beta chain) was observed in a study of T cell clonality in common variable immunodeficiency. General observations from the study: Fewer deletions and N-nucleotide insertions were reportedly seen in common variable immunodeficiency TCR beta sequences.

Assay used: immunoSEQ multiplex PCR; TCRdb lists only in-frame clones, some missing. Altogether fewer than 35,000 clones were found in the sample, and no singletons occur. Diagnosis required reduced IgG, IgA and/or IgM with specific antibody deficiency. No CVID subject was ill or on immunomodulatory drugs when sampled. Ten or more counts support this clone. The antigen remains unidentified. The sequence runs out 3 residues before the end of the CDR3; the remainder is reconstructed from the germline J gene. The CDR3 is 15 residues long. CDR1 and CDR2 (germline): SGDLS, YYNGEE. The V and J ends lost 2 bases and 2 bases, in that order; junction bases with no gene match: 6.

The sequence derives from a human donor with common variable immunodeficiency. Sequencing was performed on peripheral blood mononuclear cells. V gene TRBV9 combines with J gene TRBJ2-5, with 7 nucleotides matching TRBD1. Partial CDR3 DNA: TGTGCCAGCAGCGTGGGACAGCTCATACAAGAGACC. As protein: CASSVGQLIQET. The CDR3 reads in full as CASSVGQLIQETQYF.